These 5 T cell receptor beta chains came from one sample sequenced in a study of control samples from healthy donors and cancer patients. TCRdb's table, derived via immunoSEQ multiplex PCR, lists solely in-frame clones and lacks some. This table holds about 51,000 clones, roughly 90% found once. The material sequenced was PBMCs. These receptors all stem from a man aged 50 to 59 with head and neck cancer.

The chain uses TRBV12-5 and TRBJ2-5, with D perhaps TRBD1 (6 bases). Trimming stripped 0 bases from V and 5 bases from J, with 7 bases between. The CDR3 sequence is 13 residues long. Germline V lookup: CDR1 LGHNT, CDR2 FRNRAP. In DNA form, the CDR3 reads TGTGCTAGTGGTTTGGTAAGGGGGGAGACCCAGTACTTC. It specifies CASGLVRGETQYF.

This chain links TRBV7-3 with TRBJ1-2; TRBD1 aligns across 10 bases. From germline, CDR1 is SGHTA and CDR2 FQGTGA. With V trimmed by 4 bases and J by 8 bases, 7 bases remained unmatched. The CDR3 is 14 residues long. The CDR3 DNA is TGTGCCAGCAGCTCCGGACAGGGGGAGGAGGGCTACACCTTC. This translates into CASSSGQGEEGYTF.

The V and J genes are TRBV28 and TRBJ1-5, with D perhaps TRBD1 (6 bases). Looked up from germline, CDR1 is MDHEN and CDR2 is SYDVKM. The CDR3 totals 15 residues. Trimming left V 6 bases short and J 0 bases short, with 12 bases between. The CDR3, as DNA: TGTGCCAGCAGCACAGGGTCGAATAGCAATCAGCCCCAGCATTTT. Amino acids: CASSTGSNSNQPQHF.

The gene calls are TRBV7-2 and TRBJ1-2; D not resolved. The CDR3 length is 15 residues. The V end was cut by 0 bases, the J end by 2 bases, with 10 bases between. CDR1 and CDR2 from the germline V gene are SGHTA and FQGNSA. In nucleotides, the CDR3 is TGTGCCAGCAGCTTAGCGGGCAGTTTGAACTATGGCTACACCTTC. It yields the protein CASSLAGSLNYGYTF.

V usage is TRBV14 and J usage is TRBJ2-7; D is possibly TRBD2 (6 bases). Germline assignment: CDR1 SGHDN and CDR2 FVKESK. The ends were cut back, 4 bases at V and 3 bases at J, with 16 bases in the middle. This CDR3 comprises 15 residues. CDR3: CASSPREKGGYEQYF. CDR3 sequence (DNA): TGTGCCAGCAGCCCACGGGAGAAGGGTGGCTACGAGCAGTACTTC.